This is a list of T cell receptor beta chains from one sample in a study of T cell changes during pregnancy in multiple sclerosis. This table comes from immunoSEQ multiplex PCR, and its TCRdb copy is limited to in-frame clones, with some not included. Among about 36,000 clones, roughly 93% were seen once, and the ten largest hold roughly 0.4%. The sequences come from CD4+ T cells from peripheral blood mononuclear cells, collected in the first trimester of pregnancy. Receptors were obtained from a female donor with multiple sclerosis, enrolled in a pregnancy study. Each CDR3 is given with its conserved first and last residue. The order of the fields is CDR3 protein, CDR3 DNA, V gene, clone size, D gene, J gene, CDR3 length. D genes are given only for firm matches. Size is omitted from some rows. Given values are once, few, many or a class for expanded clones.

CDR3aa: CASSIQGGPGNTIYF
CDR3nt: TGTGCCAGCAGCATTCAGGGAGGTCCTGGAAACACCATATATTTT
v_gene: TRBV7-2
abundance: few
d_gene: NA
j_gene: TRBJ1-3
len: 15

CDR3aa: CAGNLLAGVYNEQFF
CDR3nt: TGTGCCGGTAATCTCCTAGCGGGGGTCTACAATGAGCAGTTCTTC
v_gene: TRBV5-3
abundance: NA
d_gene: TRBD2
j_gene: TRBJ2-1
len: 15

CDR3aa: CASGKPGGDEQYF
CDR3nt: TGCGCCAGCGGAAAACCAGGGGGAGACGAGCAGTACTTC
v_gene: TRBV5-1
abundance: NA
d_gene: TRBD1
j_gene: TRBJ2-7
len: 13

CDR3aa: CASSLGTSGTGEQFF
CDR3nt: TGCGCCAGCAGCTTAGGGACTAGCGGGACCGGTGAGCAGTTCTTC
v_gene: TRBV5-1
abundance: once
d_gene: TRBD2
j_gene: TRBJ2-1
len: 15

CDR3aa: CASTYQGSNIQYF
CDR3nt: TGTGCCAGCACATACCAGGGTTCAAACATTCAGTACTTC
v_gene: TRBV6-5
abundance: NA
d_gene: NA
j_gene: TRBJ2-4
len: 13

CDR3aa: CASSLAGQAGTEAFF
CDR3nt: TGTGCCAGCAGCTTAGCGGGACAGGCGGGCACTGAAGCTTTCTTT
v_gene: TRBV7-2
abundance: NA
d_gene: TRBD1
j_gene: TRBJ1-1
len: 15

CDR3aa: CASSQSRGGDYTDTQYF
CDR3nt: TGCGCCAGCAGTCAATCGAGAGGGGGTGATTACACAGATACGCAGTATTTT
v_gene: TRBV23-1
abundance: NA
d_gene: NA
j_gene: TRBJ2-3
len: 17

CDR3aa: CASSQHGRGIRTEAFF
CDR3nt: TGTGCCAGCAGCCAACACGGACGAGGGATTCGCACTGAAGCTTTCTTT
v_gene: TRBV14
abundance: NA
d_gene: NA
j_gene: TRBJ1-1
len: 16

CDR3aa: CASIRGVGMNTEAFF
CDR3nt: TGTGCCAGCATCAGGGGCGTCGGGATGAACACTGAAGCTTTCTTT
v_gene: TRBV19
abundance: NA
d_gene: NA
j_gene: TRBJ1-1
len: 15

CDR3aa: CASMGQNSYEQYF
CDR3nt: TGTGCCAGCATGGGGCAAAACTCCTACGAGCAGTACTTC
v_gene: TRBV6-1
abundance: NA
d_gene: NA
j_gene: TRBJ2-7
len: 13

CDR3aa: CVRSLPRGGRTDTQYF
CDR3nt: TGTGTCAGAAGCTTACCTCGAGGTGGCCGCACAGATACGCAGTATTTT
v_gene: TRBV7-5
abundance: NA
d_gene: NA
j_gene: TRBJ2-3
len: 16

CDR3aa: CASSPAAGQGANTEAFF
CDR3nt: TGTGCCAGCTCACCCGCAGCGGGACAGGGTGCGAACACTGAAGCTTTCTTT
v_gene: TRBV18
abundance: NA
d_gene: TRBD1
j_gene: TRBJ1-1
len: 17

CDR3aa: CSALEDTQYF
CDR3nt: TGCAGTGCTCTCGAGGATACGCAGTATTTT
v_gene: TRBV20-1
abundance: NA
d_gene: NA
j_gene: TRBJ2-3
len: 10

CDR3aa: CASSLGRGTGAYNEQFF
CDR3nt: TGTGCCAGCAGTTTAGGGCGGGGGACAGGGGCCTACAATGAGCAGTTCTTC
v_gene: TRBV27
abundance: NA
d_gene: TRBD1
j_gene: TRBJ2-1
len: 17

CDR3aa: CASSPRGGTSYEQYF
CDR3nt: TGTGCCAGCAGTCCAAGGGGAGGAACCTCCTACGAGCAGTACTTC
v_gene: TRBV6-6
abundance: NA
d_gene: NA
j_gene: TRBJ2-7
len: 15

CDR3aa: CASSPGQTNTGELFF
CDR3nt: TGTGCCAGTAGTCCGGGACAGACGAACACCGGGGAGCTGTTTTTT
v_gene: TRBV19
abundance: NA
d_gene: TRBD1
j_gene: TRBJ2-2
len: 15

CDR3aa: CAWNRATYEQYF
CDR3nt: TGTGCCTGGAACAGGGCCACCTACGAGCAGTACTTC
v_gene: TRBV30
abundance: NA
d_gene: NA
j_gene: TRBJ2-7
len: 12